This T cell receptor beta chain appears in the sequencing data of a study of OX40 agonist ivuxolimab in advanced cancers. This clone was detected only a few times. TCRdb's table, derived via immunoSEQ multiplex PCR, lists solely in-frame clones and lacks some. The repertoire consists of 70,000 or so clones, with roughly 80% occurring once and the leading ten covering around 6.4%. This clonotype originated in an adult with an advanced solid tumor such as melanoma, head and neck, liver or kidney cancer. The source was CD4+ or CD8+ T cells sorted from blood, collected in a trial of the OX40 agonist ivuxolimab.

In DNA, the CDR3 is TGTGCCAGCAGCTTAGTACAGCGCACTGAAGCTTTCTTT. It codes for CASSLVQRTEAFF. The chain joins TRBV7-9 to TRBJ1-1; no reliable D call. Germline lookup yields CDR1 SEHNR and CDR2 FQNEAQ (reference sequence). CDR3 length equals 13 residues. The V and J ends lost 1 base and 4 bases respectively, with 7 bases between them.